This is a list of T cell receptor beta chains from one sample in a study of T cells in Graves' hyperthyroidism and ophthalmopathy. MiXCR, applied by TCRdb to the multiplex PCR reads, yields one record per CDR3 protein. The sample yields under 650,000 distinct CDR3 sequences, 15% to 20% seen once. The sequencing input was blood. The receptors originated from a woman under 40 with Graves' hyperthyroidism. The CDR3 runs from the conserved cysteine through the conserved F or W. The size of a clone is reported for some rows only, either as once, few or many, or as a class for expanded clones.

CDR3 protein: CASSLVQGRPTATQYF
V gene: TRBV5-1
clone size: many
J gene: TRBJ2-3

CDR3 protein: CASSVGVGPYYEQYF
V gene: TRBV9
clone size: few
J gene: TRBJ2-7

CDR3 protein: CATRGRDREGNTIYF
V gene: TRBV24-1
clone size: NA
J gene: TRBJ1-3

CDR3 protein: CARRGEYDGELFF
V gene: TRBV2
clone size: NA
J gene: TRBJ2-2

CDR3 protein: CASRALQGRVYEAFF
V gene: TRBV11-2
clone size: many
J gene: TRBJ1-1

CDR3 protein: CAWSPTNSREYEKLFF
V gene: TRBV30
clone size: many
J gene: TRBJ1-4

CDR3 protein: CASSRPGLPSGTQYF
V gene: TRBV28
clone size: many
J gene: TRBJ2-5

CDR3 protein: CASGLRGSKRGTQYF
V gene: TRBV28
clone size: few
J gene: TRBJ2-5

CDR3 protein: CASSPRGSGYTF
V gene: TRBV18
clone size: once
J gene: TRBJ1-2

CDR3 protein: CASSPAGQLYGHTF
V gene: TRBV5-1
clone size: few
J gene: TRBJ1-2

CDR3 protein: CSARDQTPKPPDTQYF
V gene: TRBV20-1
clone size: few
J gene: TRBJ2-3

CDR3 protein: CASSQGWRLAKNIQYF
V gene: TRBV4-3
clone size: NA
J gene: TRBJ2-4

CDR3 protein: CASSPPGLAPSYEQYF
V gene: TRBV18
clone size: few
J gene: TRBJ2-7

CDR3 protein: CASSYSVAVSTDTQYF
V gene: TRBV6-2/TRBV6-3
clone size: many
J gene: TRBJ2-3

CDR3 protein: CASRGQAGNTIYF
V gene: TRBV2
clone size: NA
J gene: TRBJ1-3

CDR3 protein: CASSYSMPAGVDTDTQYF
V gene: TRBV6-5
clone size: NA
J gene: TRBJ2-3

CDR3 protein: CASSSVAGGADTQYF
V gene: TRBV5-1
clone size: NA
J gene: TRBJ2-3

CDR3 protein: CASSKGETQYF
V gene: TRBV28
clone size: many
J gene: TRBJ2-5